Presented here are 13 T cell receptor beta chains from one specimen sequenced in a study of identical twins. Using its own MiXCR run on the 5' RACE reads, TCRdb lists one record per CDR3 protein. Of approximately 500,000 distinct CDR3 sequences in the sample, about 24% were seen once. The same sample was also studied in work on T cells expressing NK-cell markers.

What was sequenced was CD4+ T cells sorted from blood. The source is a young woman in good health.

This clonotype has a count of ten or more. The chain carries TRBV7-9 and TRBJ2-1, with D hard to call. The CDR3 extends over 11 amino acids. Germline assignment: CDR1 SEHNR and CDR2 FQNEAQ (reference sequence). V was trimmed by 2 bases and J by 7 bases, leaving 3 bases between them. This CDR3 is CASSLLNEQFF. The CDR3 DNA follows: TGTGCCAGCAGCTTACTAAATGAGCAGTTCTTC.

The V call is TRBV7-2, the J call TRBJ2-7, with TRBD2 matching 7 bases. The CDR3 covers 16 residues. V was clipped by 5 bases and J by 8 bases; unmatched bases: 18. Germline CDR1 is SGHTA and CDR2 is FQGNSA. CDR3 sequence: CASSLPVVKRDYKQYF. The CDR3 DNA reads TGTGCCAGCAGCCTTCCCGTGGTTAAGCGGGATTACAAGCAGTACTTC.

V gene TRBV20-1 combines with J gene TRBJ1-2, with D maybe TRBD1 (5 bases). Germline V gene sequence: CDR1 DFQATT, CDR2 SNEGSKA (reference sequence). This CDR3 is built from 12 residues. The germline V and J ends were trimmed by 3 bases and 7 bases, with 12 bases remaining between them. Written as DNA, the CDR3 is TGCAGTGCTAGCGACAGAACTATTGGCTACACCTTC. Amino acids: CSASDRTIGYTF.

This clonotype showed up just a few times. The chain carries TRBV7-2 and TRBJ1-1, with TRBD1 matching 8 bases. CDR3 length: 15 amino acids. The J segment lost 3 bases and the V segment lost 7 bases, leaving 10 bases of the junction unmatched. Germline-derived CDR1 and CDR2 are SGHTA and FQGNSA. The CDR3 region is CASTLFGQGDTEAFF. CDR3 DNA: TGTGCCAGCACTTTATTCGGACAGGGAGACACTGAAGCTTTCTTT.

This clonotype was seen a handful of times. CDR3 nucleotide sequence: TGCAGTGCTAGATCGACCGACCTTAGCGGCCCTGGGGGTACGCAGTATTTT. Translated, it gives CSARSTDLSGPGGTQYF. The gene calls are TRBV20-1 and TRBJ2-3; D perhaps matches TRBD2 (6 bases). Germline lookup yields CDR1 DFQATT and CDR2 SNEGSKA (reference sequence). V was clipped by 2 bases and J by 8 bases, with 26 bases between them. This CDR3 region has 17 residues.

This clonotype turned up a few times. CDR3 protein: CASSPDGEGEQYF. DNA for the CDR3: TGCGCCAGCAGCCCGGACGGGGAAGGAGAGCAGTACTTC. This chain joins TRBV5-1 and TRBJ2-7; possibly TRBD2 for D (5 bases). From germline, CDR1 is SGHRS and CDR2 YFSETQ. With 4 bases removed from V and 7 bases from J, the gap between germline ends came to 15 bases. The CDR3 is made up of 13 amino acids.

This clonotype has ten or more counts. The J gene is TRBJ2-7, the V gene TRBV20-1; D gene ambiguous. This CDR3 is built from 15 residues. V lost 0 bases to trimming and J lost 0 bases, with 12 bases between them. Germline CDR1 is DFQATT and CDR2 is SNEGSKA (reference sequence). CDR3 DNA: TGCAGTGCTAGAGATGCGGCGGCGAGCTCCTACGAGCAGTACTTC. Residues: CSARDAAASSYEQYF.

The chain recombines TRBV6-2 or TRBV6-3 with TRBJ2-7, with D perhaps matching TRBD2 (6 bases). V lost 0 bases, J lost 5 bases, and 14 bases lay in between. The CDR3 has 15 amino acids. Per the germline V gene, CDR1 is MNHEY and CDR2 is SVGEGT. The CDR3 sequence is CASSYSNGRHHEQYF. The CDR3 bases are TGTGCCAGCAGTTACTCGAACGGGAGACATCACGAGCAGTACTTC.

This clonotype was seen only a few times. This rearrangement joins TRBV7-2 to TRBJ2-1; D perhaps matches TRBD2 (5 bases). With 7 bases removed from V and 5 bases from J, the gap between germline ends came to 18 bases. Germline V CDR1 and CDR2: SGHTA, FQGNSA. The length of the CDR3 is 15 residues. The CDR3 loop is CASNPRIRRNNEQFF. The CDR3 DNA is TGTGCCAGCAACCCTAGGATAAGGAGGAACAATGAGCAGTTCTTC.

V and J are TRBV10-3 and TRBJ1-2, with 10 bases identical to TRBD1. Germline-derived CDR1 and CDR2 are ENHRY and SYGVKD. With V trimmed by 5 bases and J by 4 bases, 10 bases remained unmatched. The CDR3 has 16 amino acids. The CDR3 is CAISPGTGAVGYGYTF. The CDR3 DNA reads TGTGCCATCAGTCCCGGGACAGGGGCGGTGGGCTATGGCTACACCTTC.

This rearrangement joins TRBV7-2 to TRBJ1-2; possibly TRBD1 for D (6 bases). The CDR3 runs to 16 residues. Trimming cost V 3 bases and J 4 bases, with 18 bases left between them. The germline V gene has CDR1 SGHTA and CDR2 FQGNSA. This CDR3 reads CASSFSWRGEGYGYTF. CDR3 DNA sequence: TGTGCCAGCAGCTTCTCTTGGAGGGGGGAGGGCTATGGCTACACCTTC.

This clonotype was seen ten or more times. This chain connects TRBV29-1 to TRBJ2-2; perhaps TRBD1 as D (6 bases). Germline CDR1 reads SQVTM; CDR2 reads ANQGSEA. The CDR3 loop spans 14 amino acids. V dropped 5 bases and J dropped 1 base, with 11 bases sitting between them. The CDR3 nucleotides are TGCAGCGTTAGGACAGAAGTGAACACCGGGGAGCTGTTTTTT. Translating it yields CSVRTEVNTGELFF.

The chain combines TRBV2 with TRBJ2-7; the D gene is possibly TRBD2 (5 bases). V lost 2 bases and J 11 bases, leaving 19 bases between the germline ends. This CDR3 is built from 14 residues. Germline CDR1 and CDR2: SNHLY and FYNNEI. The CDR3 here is CASSEQARGMAEYF. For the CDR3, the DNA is TGTGCCAGCAGTGAACAGGCCCGGGGTATGGCGGAGTACTTC.